The present T cell receptor (beta chain) was sequenced within a study of cytomegalovirus exposure and HLA in healthy donors. Researchers ran the PCR with 60 Vbeta and 13 Jbeta primers. This table comes from immunoSEQ multiplex PCR, and its TCRdb copy is limited to in-frame clones, with some not included. There are 130,000 or so clones in the sample; approximately 8.7% occur only once, and 4.5% to 6% lies in the top ten. This clone appeared a few times. Germline V gene sequence: CDR1 SEHNR, CDR2 FQNEAQ (reference sequence). Trimming pared 0 bases from V and 0 bases from J, leaving 8 bases between. The CDR3 is 15 residues long.

The specimen was PBMCs. The J gene is TRBJ1-1, the V gene TRBV7-9, with D uncertain. The receptor was isolated from a man between 35 and 55 years old in good health and CMV-seronegative. The chain's CDR3 is CASSLAVAVNTEAFF. DNA of the CDR3: TGTGCCAGCAGCTTAGCGGTGGCGGTGAACACTGAAGCTTTCTTT. The whole variable domain, filled in from reference TRBV7-9 and TRBJ1-1, reads DTGVSQNPRHKITKRGQNVTFRCDPISEHNRLYWYRQTLGQGPEFLTYFQNEAQLEKSRLLSDRFSAERPKGSFSTLEIQRTEQGDSAMYLCASSLAVAVNTEAFFGQGTRLTVV.